This T cell receptor beta chain derives from a study of response to subunit inactivated influenza vaccine. Study observations and caveats: Authors suggested few new T cells are recruited by each seasonal influenza vaccination.

The CDR3 has 14 amino acids. V lost 6 bases to trimming and J lost 0 bases, with 11 bases between them. Note on this clonotype: Its cognate antigen is unknown.

TCRdb recomputed calls from the RT-PCR reads with MiXCR, one row per CDR3 protein. The sample consists of under 850,000 distinct CDR3 sequences, less than 20% of them appearing once. The gene calls are TRBV12-3 or TRBV12-4 and TRBJ1-1; no firm D call. This TCR was recovered from a man aged 50 or older who received an inactivated influenza vaccine. Sequencing was performed on PBMCs from blood, taken about 5 days after vaccination. The CDR3 loop reads CASSRPHMNTEAFF. The CDR3 DNA is TGTGCCAGCAGCCGGCCCCACATGAACACTGAAGCTTTCTTT.